Listed below are T cell receptor beta chains from one sample, sequenced in a study of CD8+ T cells in alopecia areata. Sequencing was performed with immunoSEQ multiplex PCR; in TCRdb, only in-frame clones are kept and a portion is missing. In the table there are under 300,000 clones, around 67% of which are singletons. This specimen was CD4+ T cells sorted from blood, taken at week 0. All receptors come from a human donor with alopecia areata. Each CDR3 is given with its conserved first and last residue. A D gene is named only where the DNA matches it firmly. Size tells how often a clone was seen (once, few, many) or the class of an expanded clone, and some rows leave it out.

V: TRBV29-1; size: NA; J: TRBJ1-1; D: TRBD1; CDR3: CSVVTGGREAFF; DNA: TGCAGCGTTGTAACAGGGGGCCGGGAAGCTTTCTTT
V: TRBV20-1; size: few; J: TRBJ2-3; D: NA; CDR3: CSASLDTQYF; DNA: TGCAGTGCTAGTTTGGATACGCAGTATTTT
V: TRBV6-5; size: NA; J: TRBJ2-3; D: TRBD2; CDR3: CASRLYPTARGGKYF; DNA: TGTGCCAGCAGATTGTACCCCACCGCCCGGGGGGGGAAGTATTTT
V: TRBV2; size: NA; J: TRBJ2-3; D: NA; CDR3: CASKVTDTQYF; DNA: TGTGCCAGCAAGGTCACAGATACGCAGTATTTT
V: TRBV25-1; size: once; J: TRBJ1-5; D: TRBD1; CDR3: CASRGTGQGGNQPQHF; DNA: TGTGCCAGCAGGGGGACAGGTCAGGGGGGCAATCAGCCCCAGCATTTT
V: TRBV29-1; size: NA; J: TRBJ1-2; D: NA; CDR3: CSVADIGVGYTF; DNA: TGCAGCGTTGCGGACATAGGGGTAGGCTACACCTTC
V: TRBV5-1; size: NA; J: TRBJ2-7; D: NA; CDR3: CASSVPSSYEQYF; DNA: TGCGCCAGCAGCGTCCCGAGCTCCTACGAGCAGTACTTC
V: TRBV20-1; size: NA; J: TRBJ1-1; D: NA; CDR3: CSAREPTEAFF; DNA: TGCAGTGCTAGGGAGCCCACTGAAGCTTTCTTT
V: TRBV29-1; size: NA; J: TRBJ1-1; D: NA; CDR3: CSVAGRLNTEAFF; DNA: TGCAGCGTTGCTGGCAGGTTGAACACTGAAGCTTTCTTT
V: TRBV4-3; size: NA; J: TRBJ1-1; D: TRBD1; CDR3: CASSRGQGAGNTEAFF; DNA: TGCGCCAGCAGCCGAGGACAGGGGGCCGGGAACACTGAAGCTTTCTTT
V: TRBV7-2; size: NA; J: TRBJ2-7; D: NA; CDR3: CASTIDSGGTYEQYF; DNA: TGTGCCAGCACCATTGACTCCGGCGGTACCTACGAGCAGTACTTC
V: TRBV11-2; size: NA; J: TRBJ2-7; D: TRBD1; CDR3: CAARGTGSHEQYF; DNA: TGTGCCGCCCGGGGGACAGGGTCCCACGAGCAGTACTTC
V: TRBV23-1; size: NA; J: TRBJ2-7; D: NA; CDR3: CASSRSDLYEQYF; DNA: TGCGCCAGCAGTCGGTCTGATCTCTACGAGCAGTACTTC
V: TRBV29-1; size: NA; J: TRBJ1-1; D: NA; CDR3: CSVDIGSGTEAFF; DNA: TGCAGCGTTGATATCGGTTCCGGCACTGAAGCTTTCTTT
V: TRBV19; size: NA; J: TRBJ1-2; D: NA; CDR3: CASSNPGGNYGYTF; DNA: TGTGCCAGTAGTAACCCCGGAGGGAACTATGGCTACACCTTC
V: TRBV19; size: NA; J: TRBJ1-5; D: NA; CDR3: CASSMVGGTSNQPQHF; DNA: TGTGCCAGTAGTATGGTGGGGGGCACTAGCAATCAGCCCCAGCATTTT
V: TRBV4-3; size: NA; J: TRBJ1-2; D: TRBD1; CDR3: CASSFRDRAGGYTF; DNA: TGCGCCAGCAGCTTCCGGGACAGGGCGGGGGGCTACACCTTC
V: TRBV7-9; size: NA; J: TRBJ2-7; D: NA; CDR3: CASSLASSAASYEQYF; DNA: TGTGCCAGCAGCTTAGCGTCCTCCGCGGCCTCCTACGAGCAGTACTTC
V: TRBV29-1; size: NA; J: TRBJ2-5; D: NA; CDR3: CSVYRQETQYF; DNA: TGCAGCGTTTACAGACAAGAGACCCAGTACTTC
V: TRBV6-1; size: NA; J: TRBJ2-1; D: TRBD2; CDR3: CATAGTSRYNEQFF; DNA: TGTGCCACCGCCGGGACTAGCCGTTACAATGAGCAGTTCTTC
V: TRBV29-1; size: few; J: TRBJ1-1; D: NA; CDR3: CSGTLDTEAFF; DNA: TGCAGCGGGACTCTTGACACTGAAGCTTTCTTT
V: TRBV30; size: NA; J: TRBJ1-5; D: NA; CDR3: CAWSDHLGQPQHF; DNA: TGTGCCTGGAGTGACCACTTGGGTCAGCCCCAGCATTTT
V: TRBV5-6; size: NA; J: TRBJ2-3; D: NA; CDR3: CASSFGTDTQYF; DNA: TGTGCCAGCAGCTTTGGGACAGATACGCAGTATTTT
V: TRBV6-5; size: NA; J: TRBJ1-2; D: NA; CDR3: CASSPVSQGLYGYTF; DNA: TGTGCCAGCAGCCCCGTGTCGCAGGGGCTCTATGGCTACACCTTC
V: TRBV4-2; size: NA; J: TRBJ1-5; D: TRBD1; CDR3: CASSQEAVQGATQPQHF; DNA: TGTGCCAGCAGCCAAGAAGCTGTACAGGGGGCTACTCAGCCCCAGCATTTT
V: TRBV15; size: NA; J: TRBJ2-4; D: NA; CDR3: CATEPPEGNIQYF; DNA: TGTGCCACCGAACCCCCAGAGGGGAACATTCAGTACTTC
V: TRBV30; size: NA; J: TRBJ2-7; D: NA; CDR3: CAWSPQGYEQYF; DNA: TGTGCCTGGTCCCCGCAGGGCTACGAGCAGTACTTC
V: TRBV7-9; size: NA; J: TRBJ2-2; D: NA; CDR3: CASSLGIVGELFF; DNA: TGTGCCAGCAGCTTAGGTATTGTCGGGGAGCTGTTTTTT
V: TRBV29-1; size: NA; J: TRBJ2-1; D: NA; CDR3: CSVENRQGAYNEQFF; DNA: TGCAGCGTCGAGAATCGGCAGGGTGCGTACAATGAGCAGTTCTTC
V: TRBV9; size: NA; J: TRBJ1-2; D: TRBD1; CDR3: CASSVEGAGGYTF; DNA: TGTGCCAGCAGCGTAGAGGGGGCGGGAGGCTACACCTTC
V: TRBV6-1; size: NA; J: TRBJ1-4; D: NA; CDR3: CASSDPEREKLFF; DNA: TGTGCCAGCAGTGACCCAGAACGCGAAAAACTGTTTTTT
V: TRBV5-1; size: few; J: TRBJ2-6; D: NA; CDR3: CASSGAGANVLTF; DNA: TGCGCCAGCTCAGGGGCAGGGGCCAACGTCCTGACTTTC
V: TRBV9; size: NA; J: TRBJ2-1; D: NA; CDR3: CASSPRAPSYNEQFF; DNA: TGTGCCAGCAGCCCCAGGGCCCCCTCCTACAATGAGCAGTTCTTC
V: TRBV29-1; size: NA; J: TRBJ2-7; D: NA; CDR3: CSVEDRPGRIEQYF; DNA: TGCAGCGTTGAAGATCGGCCAGGGCGAATTGAGCAGTACTTC
V: TRBV30; size: NA; J: TRBJ2-3; D: TRBD2; CDR3: CAWALAGPVTDTQYF; DNA: TGTGCCTGGGCCCTAGCGGGGCCGGTAACAGATACGCAGTATTTT
V: TRBV29-1; size: few; J: TRBJ1-1; D: NA; CDR3: CSAGMSDTEAFF; DNA: TGCAGCGCCGGCATGTCCGACACTGAAGCTTTCTTT
V: TRBV2; size: few; J: TRBJ2-7; D: TRBD1; CDR3: CACKTGASPYEQYF; DNA: TGTGCCTGCAAGACAGGGGCTTCCCCCTACGAGCAGTACTTC
V: TRBV30; size: few; J: TRBJ1-3; D: TRBD1; CDR3: CAWSVARGPGNTIYF; DNA: TGTGCCTGGAGTGTGGCCAGGGGGCCTGGAAACACCATATATTTT
V: TRBV5-1; size: NA; J: TRBJ2-5; D: TRBD2; CDR3: CASTLAGVGGETQYF; DNA: TGCGCCAGCACTCTAGCGGGGGTAGGAGGAGAGACCCAGTACTTC
V: TRBV5-1; size: NA; J: TRBJ2-3; D: TRBD2; CDR3: CASSGIAGPTGDTQYF; DNA: TGCGCCAGCAGCGGTATAGCGGGACCTACGGGAGATACGCAGTATTTT
V: TRBV7-9; size: NA; J: TRBJ2-3; D: NA; CDR3: CASSLVTGTDTQYF; DNA: TGTGCCAGCAGCTTAGTCACGGGCACAGATACGCAGTATTTT
V: TRBV11-2; size: once; J: TRBJ2-5; D: TRBD1; CDR3: CASSLDGAGGETQYF; DNA: TGTGCCAGCAGCTTAGATGGTGCAGGGGGAGAGACCCAGTACTTC
V: TRBV7-9; size: NA; J: TRBJ2-7; D: TRBD2; CDR3: CASSLGSGGSSYEQYF; DNA: TGTGCCAGCAGCTTGGGTAGCGGGGGGAGCTCCTACGAGCAGTACTTC
V: TRBV5-1; size: NA; J: TRBJ2-5; D: NA; CDR3: CASNRGEGETQYF; DNA: TGCGCCAGCAATCGGGGTGAGGGAGAGACCCAGTACTTC
V: TRBV7-9; size: NA; J: TRBJ2-1; D: NA; CDR3: CASSLPGLYNEQFF; DNA: TGTGCCAGCAGCTTACCGGGGCTCTACAATGAGCAGTTCTTC
V: TRBV29-1; size: NA; J: TRBJ2-5; D: TRBD2; CDR3: CSVYLLAESQETQYF; DNA: TGCAGCGTCTATTTACTAGCGGAGAGTCAAGAGACCCAGTACTTC
V: TRBV30; size: NA; J: TRBJ1-1; D: NA; CDR3: CAWRFSENTEAFF; DNA: TGTGCCTGGAGGTTTAGCGAGAACACTGAAGCTTTCTTT
V: TRBV25-1; size: NA; J: TRBJ2-7; D: TRBD1; CDR3: CASTQRDRAHEQYF; DNA: TGTGCCAGCACCCAGAGGGACAGGGCCCACGAGCAGTACTTC
V: TRBV30; size: few; J: TRBJ2-1; D: NA; CDR3: CAWTTGVSYNEQFF; DNA: TGTGCCTGGACAACAGGAGTCTCCTACAATGAGCAGTTCTTC
V: TRBV29-1; size: NA; J: TRBJ2-7; D: TRBD1; CDR3: CSVEQGGYEQYF; DNA: TGCAGCGTCGAACAGGGGGGCTACGAGCAGTACTTC
V: TRBV7-2; size: few; J: TRBJ1-1; D: NA; CDR3: CASNLMGHTEAFF; DNA: TGTGCCAGCAACCTAATGGGGCACACTGAAGCTTTCTTT
V: TRBV4-3; size: many; J: TRBJ1-1; D: NA; CDR3: CASSQVGTARTEAFF; DNA: TGCGCCAGCAGCCAAGTGGGGACGGCTAGGACTGAAGCTTTCTTT
V: TRBV5-1; size: NA; J: TRBJ2-7; D: TRBD2; CDR3: CASSAGLAMYEQYF; DNA: TGCGCCAGCAGCGCGGGACTAGCTATGTACGAGCAGTACTTC
V: TRBV6-1; size: many; J: TRBJ2-7; D: NA; CDR3: CASSDKLVTYEQYF; DNA: TGTGCCAGCAGTGATAAACTGGTAACCTACGAGCAGTACTTC
V: TRBV29-1; size: NA; J: TRBJ2-1; D: TRBD1; CDR3: CSVPLTGALYNEQFF; DNA: TGCAGCGTGCCCTTGACAGGGGCACTTTACAATGAGCAGTTCTTC
V: TRBV30; size: NA; J: TRBJ1-6; D: NA; CDR3: CAWSADRVSSPLHF; DNA: TGTGCCTGGAGTGCTGACCGAGTTAGTTCACCCCTCCACTTT
V: TRBV18; size: NA; J: TRBJ2-7; D: TRBD1; CDR3: CASSQDRGPYEQYF; DNA: TGTGCCAGCTCACAAGACAGGGGACCTTACGAGCAGTACTTC
V: TRBV7-2; size: NA; J: TRBJ2-4; D: NA; CDR3: CASSLSWAKNIQYF; DNA: TGTGCCAGCAGCCTTAGCTGGGCCAAAAACATTCAGTACTTC
V: TRBV30; size: NA; J: TRBJ2-3; D: NA; CDR3: CAWDDSADTQYF; DNA: TGTGCCTGGGACGACAGCGCAGATACGCAGTATTTT